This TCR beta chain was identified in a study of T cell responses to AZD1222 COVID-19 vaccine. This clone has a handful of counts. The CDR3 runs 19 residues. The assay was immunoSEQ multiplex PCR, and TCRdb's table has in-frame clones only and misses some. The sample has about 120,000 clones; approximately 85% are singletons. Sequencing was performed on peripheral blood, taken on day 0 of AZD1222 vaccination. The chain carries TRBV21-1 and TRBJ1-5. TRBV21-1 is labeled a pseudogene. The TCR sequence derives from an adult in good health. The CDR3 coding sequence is TGTGCCAGCAGCAAAGGTCTACGACCGAGGTCCAAAAGCAATCAGCCCCAGCATTTT. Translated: CASSKGLRPRSKSNQPQHF.